These T cell receptor beta chains were read from a single sample in a study of blood T cell repertoires in COVID-19. Only in-frame clones appear in the TCRdb table, and some are missing; sequencing was by immunoSEQ multiplex PCR. Of about 59,000 clones in the sample, less than 80% were seen once. Sequencing was done on a sample of peripheral blood. These receptors came from a human donor in a cohort sampled during active COVID-19. The CDR3 runs from the conserved cysteine through the conserved F or W. D genes are given only for firm matches. Clone size is given for some rows only: seen once, a few or many times, or a class if the clone is expanded.

clone size	D gene	J gene	V gene	CDR3 DNA	CDR3 protein
NA	TRBD2	TRBJ2-3	TRBV19	TGTGCCAGTAGTATAGGAGTAGCGGGATTAGCCGATACGCAGTATTTT	CASSIGVAGLADTQYF
NA	TRBD1	TRBJ1-2	TRBV7-9	TGTGCCAGCAGCCGGGACAGTCAGAGCTATGGCTACACCTTC	CASSRDSQSYGYTF
once	TRBD1	TRBJ1-2	TRBV12-3/TRBV12-4	TGTGCCAGCAGTTTAGTGACAGGGGAAGGCTACACCTTC	CASSLVTGEGYTF
few	TRBD1	TRBJ1-2	TRBV7-9	TGTGCCAGCAGCCCGTCGACAGGGCCGATTAACTATGGCTACACCTTC	CASSPSTGPINYGYTF
NA	TRBD1	TRBJ2-6	TRBV27	TGTGCCAGCAGGGACAGGGCGGTACCCGGAGGGGCCAACGTCCTGACTTTC	CASRDRAVPGGANVLTF
NA	NA	TRBJ2-1	TRBV11-2	TGTGCCAGCAAGTTTTCGCGGAGGGAGGACAATGAGCAGTTCTTC	CASKFSRREDNEQFF
NA	TRBD2	TRBJ2-3	TRBV7-2	TGTGCCAGCTACCCGGGGGGTGGGCAAGCTACGCAGTATTTT	CASYPGGGQATQYF
NA	TRBD1	TRBJ2-3	TRBV9	TGTGCCAGCAGCGGCCCGGGACAGGGGGCTGGGTTCGCAGATACGCAGTATTTT	CASSGPGQGAGFADTQYF
NA	NA	TRBJ2-4	TRBV24-1	TGTGCCACCAGTGCAGGCGGGGGCGCTTTGTCGGACATTCAGTACTTC	CATSAGGGALSDIQYF
NA	NA	TRBJ2-3	TRBV24-1	NA	CATSDSGQGRGTQYF
NA	NA	TRBJ1-3	TRBV6-5	TGTGCCTCGCAGGCCACCCGAGACTCTGGAAACACCATATATTTT	CASQATRDSGNTIYF
few	NA	TRBJ1-3	TRBV9	TGTGCCAGCAGCGTAGCAGGGGCGGCCGGAAACACCATATATTTT	CASSVAGAAGNTIYF
once	TRBD1	TRBJ1-1	TRBV7-9	TGTGCCAGCAGCCCGACAGGGGCTACTGAAGCTTTCTTT	CASSPTGATEAFF
NA	TRBD2	TRBJ2-3	TRBV24-1	TGTGCCACCAGTGATGGAGCGGGAGGCACAGATACGCAGTATTTT	CATSDGAGGTDTQYF
NA	NA	TRBJ2-5	TRBV7-8	TGTGCCAGCAGCCGACAGGTCCAAGAGACCCAGTACTTC	CASSRQVQETQYF
NA	TRBD1	TRBJ1-2	TRBV5-1	TGCGCCAGCAGCTTGGTGGGGACAGGGGGCAGCGGTGGCTACACCTTC	CASSLVGTGGSGGYTF
NA	NA	TRBJ2-7	TRBV6-5	TGTGCCTATAAAAACGGGACACGGATCTCCTACGAGCAGTACTTC	CAYKNGTRISYEQYF
once	TRBD2	TRBJ2-1	TRBV6-2/TRBV6-3	TGTGCCAGCAGTTACTTCTTTAGCGGGAGGCAGGGATACAATGAGCAGTTCTTC	CASSYFFSGRQGYNEQFF
NA	TRBD2	TRBJ2-1	TRBV4-3	TGCGCCAGCAGCCAAGACCTCATTGTGAGCGGGAGCTCCTACAATGAGCAGTTCTTC	CASSQDLIVSGSSYNEQFF
NA	TRBD1	TRBJ2-1	TRBV19	TGTGCCAGTAGGGACGGGACAGGGGGCCTTGATGAGCAGTTCTTC	CASRDGTGGLDEQFF
NA	TRBD2	TRBJ2-1	TRBV15	TGTGCCACCAGCAGGGAAGCGGGAAATTGGGTCAATGAGCAGTTCTTC	CATSREAGNWVNEQFF
NA	TRBD1	TRBJ2-5	TRBV5-8	TGTGCCAGCCGTGCGCCGGGACAGGGGAAGACCCAGTACTTC	CASRAPGQGKTQYF
NA	NA	TRBJ2-7	TRBV3-1/TRBV3-2	TGTGCCAGCAGCTCCCCGGGATTCTCCTACGAGCAGTACTTC	CASSSPGFSYEQYF
NA	NA	TRBJ1-2	TRBV5-1	TGCGCCAGCAGCCTTGAGGTGACAGCTAGCTATGGCTACACCTTC	CASSLEVTASYGYTF
NA	TRBD2	TRBJ2-2	TRBV6-2/TRBV6-3	TGTGCCAGCAGTTACTCTGGACTAGCGGGATACACCGGGGAGCTGTTTTTT	CASSYSGLAGYTGELFF
once	TRBD1	TRBJ1-2	TRBV24-1	TGTGCCATCTCCGGGACAGGGGCCCATGGCTACACCTTC	CAISGTGAHGYTF
NA	TRBD2	TRBJ2-1	TRBV28	TGTGCCAGCAGTTTTAGGAGCGGGAGGGCCGCTGAGCAGTTCTTC	CASSFRSGRAAEQFF
NA	TRBD1	TRBJ2-2	TRBV30	TGTGCCTGGGCGGGACAGGGAAAGGGCACCGGGGAGCTGTTTTTT	CAWAGQGKGTGELFF
NA	NA	TRBJ2-3	TRBV21-1	TGTGCCAGCAGCAAACCAACACGACAGCGAGCTAGCACAGATACGCAGTATTTT	CASSKPTRQRASTDTQYF
NA	TRBD1	TRBJ1-5	TRBV30	TGTGCCTGGAGTACGTTTTTGACAGGGAATCAGCCCCAGCATTTT	CAWSTFLTGNQPQHF
NA	TRBD1	TRBJ1-5	TRBV19	TGTGCCAGTATTATCCGGCACGACAGGGGACGCAATCAGCCCCAGCATTTT	CASIIRHDRGRNQPQHF
NA	TRBD1	TRBJ1-6	TRBV13	TGTGCCAGCAGCTTATACAGGGGGCTTGATTCACCCCTCCACTTT	CASSLYRGLDSPLHF
NA	NA	TRBJ2-3	TRBV5-1	TGCGCCAGCAGCTTGGCCAGGGGCACAGATACGCAGTATTTT	CASSLARGTDTQYF
NA	TRBD2	TRBJ2-1	TRBV7-9	TGTGCCAGCAGCTTGGGCGGGAGTTATGAGCAGTTCTTC	CASSLGGSYEQFF
few	NA	TRBJ1-1	TRBV11-2	TGTGCCAGCAGCTTAGGTTACGGGGAAGAAGCTTTCTTT	CASSLGYGEEAFF
NA	NA	TRBJ1-1	TRBV5-1	TGCGCCAGCAGCCTAGAGGGACAGAACACTGAAGCTTTCTTT	CASSLEGQNTEAFF
NA	NA	TRBJ2-3	TRBV7-2	TGTGCCAGCAGCTTGAGGGGGAGGGCCGGCACAGATACGCAGTATTTT	CASSLRGRAGTDTQYF
NA	TRBD2	TRBJ2-3	TRBV6-2/TRBV6-3	TGTGCCAGCAGTTACTTCATCGCGGGAGGGTCCACAGATACGCAGTATTTT	CASSYFIAGGSTDTQYF
NA	TRBD1	TRBJ1-1	TRBV4-3	TGCGCCAGCAGCACAGGGGTGAACACTGAAGCTTTCTTT	CASSTGVNTEAFF
NA	TRBD1	TRBJ1-2	TRBV11-2	TGTGCCAGCAGCCTCGGGACAGGGTTAGGTGGCTACACCTTC	CASSLGTGLGGYTF
NA	NA	TRBJ2-7	TRBV19	TGTGCCACGCGACAGAATTCCTACGAGCAGTACTTC	CATRQNSYEQYF
NA	NA	TRBJ1-2	TRBV5-1	TGCGCCAGCAGCTTGGTCATCCGGGAAGTGGATTTCTATGGCTACACCTTC	CASSLVIREVDFYGYTF
once	NA	TRBJ2-7	TRBV10-2	TGCGCCAGCAGTGAGATTTGGCGGGATGGTTCCTACGAGCAGTACTTC	CASSEIWRDGSYEQYF
NA	NA	TRBJ1-5	TRBV2	TGTGCCAGCCATTTCTATAGCAATCAGCCCCAGCATTTT	CASHFYSNQPQHF
NA	NA	TRBJ2-5	TRBV10-3	TGTGCCCCCCCTGGGGGCGAGATCGAGACCCAGTACTTC	CAPPGGEIETQYF
NA	NA	TRBJ2-7	TRBV7-2	TGTGCCAGCAGCTTAGGGCGGGCCGCCTACGAGCAGTACTTC	CASSLGRAAYEQYF
NA	NA	TRBJ1-1	TRBV24-1	TGTGCCACCACTGAGGGCTTGAACACTGAAGCTTTCTTT	CATTEGLNTEAFF
NA	NA	TRBJ1-2	TRBV6-5	TGTGCCAGCAGTTACCTTCTTCCGAGTACTAACTATGGCTACACCTTC	CASSYLLPSTNYGYTF
NA	TRBD1	TRBJ1-2	TRBV9	TGTGCCAGCAGCGCCGGGACAGCCAGCGGCTACACCTTC	CASSAGTASGYTF
NA	NA	TRBJ2-5	TRBV11-3	TGTGCCAGCAGCGAAACAGGCCCGCCGGAGACCCAGTACTTC	CASSETGPPETQYF
NA	TRBD1	TRBJ2-5	TRBV25-1	TGTGCCAGCAGTGAAGATAGGACAGGGGGCGCGGGGGAGACCCAGTACTTC	CASSEDRTGGAGETQYF
NA	NA	TRBJ2-1	TRBV27	TGTGCCAGCAGTTTCAGACTTAACAATGAGCAGTTCTTC	CASSFRLNNEQFF